This is a list of T cell receptor beta chains from one sample in a study of T cells in Graves' hyperthyroidism and ophthalmopathy. TCRdb passed the multiplex PCR reads through MiXCR, listing each CDR3 protein once. In the table there are roughly 740,000 distinct CDR3 sequences, roughly 15% of which are singletons. Sequenced sample: blood. The receptors were sampled from a man aged 18 to 30 with Graves' hyperthyroidism. CDR3s include the opening cysteine and the closing phenylalanine or tryptophan. Each record gives: CDR3 protein, CDR3 length, V gene, J gene.

CDR3: CASSLGPTNEKLFF; length: 14; V: TRBV12-3/TRBV12-4; J: TRBJ1-4
CDR3: CSATRWGGSLSTDTQYF; length: 17; V: TRBV20-1; J: TRBJ2-3
CDR3: CASSLSTSGSYNEQFF; length: 16; V: TRBV7-9; J: TRBJ2-1
CDR3: CASSPMGSYEQYF; length: 13; V: TRBV13; J: TRBJ2-7
CDR3: CASSLAELFGTEQFF; length: 15; V: TRBV12-3/TRBV12-4; J: TRBJ2-1
CDR3: CASSRQANIGELFF; length: 14; V: TRBV19; J: TRBJ2-2
CDR3: CASSSRDTGLTQYF; length: 14; V: TRBV5-1; J: TRBJ2-5
CDR3: CASSPLQENTEAFF; length: 14; V: TRBV18; J: TRBJ1-1
CDR3: CASSRVNEKLFF; length: 12; V: TRBV4-1; J: TRBJ1-4
CDR3: CASSFPGQGGNEQFF; length: 15; V: TRBV7-8; J: TRBJ2-1